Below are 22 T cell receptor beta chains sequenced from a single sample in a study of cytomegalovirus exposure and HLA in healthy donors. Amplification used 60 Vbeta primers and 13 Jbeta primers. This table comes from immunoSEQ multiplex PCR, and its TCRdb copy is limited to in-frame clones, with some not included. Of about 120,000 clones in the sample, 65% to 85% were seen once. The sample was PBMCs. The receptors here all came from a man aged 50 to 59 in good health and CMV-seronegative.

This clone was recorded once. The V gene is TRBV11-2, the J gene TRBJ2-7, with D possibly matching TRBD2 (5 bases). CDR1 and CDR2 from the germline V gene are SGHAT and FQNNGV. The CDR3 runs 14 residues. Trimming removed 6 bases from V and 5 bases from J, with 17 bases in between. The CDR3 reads CASSKSRGPDEQYF. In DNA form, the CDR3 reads TGTGCCAGCAGTAAATCCCGGGGTCCTGACGAGCAGTACTTC.

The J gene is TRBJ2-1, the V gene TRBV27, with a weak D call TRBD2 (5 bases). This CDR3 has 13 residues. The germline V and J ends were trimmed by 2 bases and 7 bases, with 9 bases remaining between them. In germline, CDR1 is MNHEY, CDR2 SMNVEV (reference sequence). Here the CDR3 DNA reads TGTGCCAGCAGTTTACTCTTAGCGAATGAGCAGTTCTTC. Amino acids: CASSLLLANEQFF.

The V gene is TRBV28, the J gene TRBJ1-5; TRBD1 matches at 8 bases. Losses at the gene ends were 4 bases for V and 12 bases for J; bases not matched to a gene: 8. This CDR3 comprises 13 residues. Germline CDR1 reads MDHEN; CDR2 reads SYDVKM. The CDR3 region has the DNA TGTGCCAGCAGTTCCCCAACAGGGGGACACCAGCATTTT. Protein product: CASSSPTGGHQHF. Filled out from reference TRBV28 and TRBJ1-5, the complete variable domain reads DVKVTQSSRYLVKRTGEKVFLECVQDMDHENMFWYRQDPGLGLRLIYFSYDVKMKEKGDIPEGYSVSREKKERFSLILESASTNQTSMYLCASSSPTGGHQHFGDGTRLSIL.

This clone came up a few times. CDR3 bases: TGCGCCAGCAGCTTAAGGGGCACGGCCTATGGCTACACCTTC. Its translation: CASSLRGTAYGYTF. J is TRBJ1-2 and V is TRBV5-1, with a weak D call TRBD1 (5 bases). V was trimmed by 2 bases and J by 4 bases, leaving 12 bases between them. CDR3 length equals 14 residues. Germline values: CDR1 SGHRS, CDR2 YFSETQ.

The CDR3 nucleotides read TGTGCCAGCAGCTTGGCAGGGGGTTCTAACTATGGCTACACCTTC. Residues: CASSLAGGSNYGYTF. The gene calls are TRBV5-4 and TRBJ1-2; 7 bases line up with TRBD1. CDR1 SGHNT and CDR2 YYREEE come from the germline V gene (reference sequence). The V gene end was trimmed by 0 bases and the J gene end by 0 bases; junction bases not matched to a gene: 2. The CDR3 contains 15 residues.

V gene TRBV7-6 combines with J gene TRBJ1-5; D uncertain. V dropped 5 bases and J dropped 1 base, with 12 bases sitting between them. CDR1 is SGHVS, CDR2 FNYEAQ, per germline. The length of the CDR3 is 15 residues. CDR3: CASSLEDSSNQPQHF. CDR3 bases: TGTGCCAGCAGCCTCGAGGACTCGAGCAATCAGCCCCAGCATTTT.

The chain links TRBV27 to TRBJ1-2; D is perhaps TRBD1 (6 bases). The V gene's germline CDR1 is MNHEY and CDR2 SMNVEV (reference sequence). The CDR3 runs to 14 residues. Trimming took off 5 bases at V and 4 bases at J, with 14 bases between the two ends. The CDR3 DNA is TGTGCCAGCAGTCCAACCGGGACAATCTATGGCTACACCTTC. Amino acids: CASSPTGTIYGYTF.

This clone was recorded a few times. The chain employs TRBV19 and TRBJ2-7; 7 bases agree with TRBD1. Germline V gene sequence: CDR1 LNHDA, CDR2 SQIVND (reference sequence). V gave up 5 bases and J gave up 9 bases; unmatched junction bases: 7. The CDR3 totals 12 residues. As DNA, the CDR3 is TGTGCCAGTAGTTCCCGACAGGGAACGCAGTACTTC. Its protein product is CASSSRQGTQYF. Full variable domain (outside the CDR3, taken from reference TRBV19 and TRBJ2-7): DGGITQSPKYLFRKEGQNVTLSCEQNLNHDAMYWYRQDPGQGLRLIYYSQIVNDFQKGDIAEGYSVSREKKESFPLTVTSAQKNPTAFYLCASSSRQGTQYFGPGTRLTVT.

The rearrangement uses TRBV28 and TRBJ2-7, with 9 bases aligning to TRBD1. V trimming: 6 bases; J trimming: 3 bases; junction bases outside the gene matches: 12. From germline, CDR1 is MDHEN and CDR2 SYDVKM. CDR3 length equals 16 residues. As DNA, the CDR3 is TGTGCCAGCAGCACCCGGACAGGGGACCGACGCTACGAGCAGTACTTC. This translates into CASSTRTGDRRYEQYF.

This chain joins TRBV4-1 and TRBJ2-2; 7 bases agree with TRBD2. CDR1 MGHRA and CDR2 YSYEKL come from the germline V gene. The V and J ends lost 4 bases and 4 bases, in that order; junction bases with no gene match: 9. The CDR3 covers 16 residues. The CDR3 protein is CASSPQGGGITGELFF. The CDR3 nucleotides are TGCGCCAGCAGCCCCCAGGGCGGGGGAATCACCGGGGAGCTGTTTTTT.

The DNA of the CDR3 is TGTGCCAGCAGTTTGTTATGGCAGTCAAATCAGCCCCAGCATTTT. It codes for CASSLLWQSNQPQHF. V gene TRBV27 combines with J gene TRBJ1-5, with D uncertain. V shed 3 bases and J shed 4 bases, with 13 bases lying between them. The CDR3 is 15 residues long. CDR1 is MNHEY and CDR2 is SMNVEV in the germline V gene (reference sequence).

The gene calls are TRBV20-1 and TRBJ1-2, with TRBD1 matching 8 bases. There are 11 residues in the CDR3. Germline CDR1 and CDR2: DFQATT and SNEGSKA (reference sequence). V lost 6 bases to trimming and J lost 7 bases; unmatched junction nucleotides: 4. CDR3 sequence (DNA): TGCAGTGCGGGAACAGGGGGTGGCTACACCTTC. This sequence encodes CSAGTGGGYTF.

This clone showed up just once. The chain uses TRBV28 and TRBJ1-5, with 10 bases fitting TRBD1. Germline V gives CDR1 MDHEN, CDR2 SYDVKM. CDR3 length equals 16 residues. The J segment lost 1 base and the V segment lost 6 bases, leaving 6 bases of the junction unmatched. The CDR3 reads CASSRDRGSSNQPQHF. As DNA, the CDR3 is TGTGCCAGCAGCCGGGACAGGGGTTCGAGCAATCAGCCCCAGCATTTT.

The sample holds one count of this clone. For the CDR3, the DNA is TGCAGCGTGGCCCGGTCGGGACAGGGGACTCTCTATGGCTACACCTTC. It translates to CSVARSGQGTLYGYTF. The chain combines TRBV29-1 with TRBJ1-2; 10 bases map to TRBD1. Germline CDR1 SQVTM, CDR2 ANQGSEA. The CDR3 is made up of 16 amino acids. Trimming at V came to 6 bases and at J to 4 bases, leaving 14 bases not matched to a gene.

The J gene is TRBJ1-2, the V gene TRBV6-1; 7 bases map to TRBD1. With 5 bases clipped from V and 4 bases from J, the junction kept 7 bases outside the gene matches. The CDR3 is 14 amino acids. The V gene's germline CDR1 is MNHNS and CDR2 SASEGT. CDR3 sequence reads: CASSSTGQTYGYTF. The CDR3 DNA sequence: TGTGCCAGCAGTTCCACGGGACAGACCTATGGCTACACCTTC.

CDR3 amino acids: CASSLGVGLAGLYEQFF. The CDR3 DNA sequence: TGTGCCAGCAGCTTAGGTGTCGGACTAGCGGGGCTCTATGAGCAGTTCTTC. This chain uses TRBV7-9 with TRBJ2-1; 12 bases are shared with TRBD2. The ends lost 1 base at V and 8 bases at J; junction bases unmatched: 9. This CDR3 is 17 amino acids long. CDR1 SEHNR and CDR2 FQNEAQ come from the germline V gene (reference sequence).

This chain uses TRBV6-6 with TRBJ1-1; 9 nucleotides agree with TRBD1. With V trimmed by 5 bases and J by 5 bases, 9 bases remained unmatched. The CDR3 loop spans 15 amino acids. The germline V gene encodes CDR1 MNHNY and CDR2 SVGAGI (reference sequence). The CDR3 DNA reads TGTGCCAGCAGTACGGGGGGACAGGGAAGGACTGAAGCTTTCTTT. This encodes CASSTGGQGRTEAFF.

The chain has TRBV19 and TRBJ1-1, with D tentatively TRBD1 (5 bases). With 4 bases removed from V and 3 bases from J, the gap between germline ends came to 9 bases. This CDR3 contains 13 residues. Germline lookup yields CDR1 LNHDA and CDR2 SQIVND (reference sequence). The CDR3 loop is CASSTRGDTEAFF. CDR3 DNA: TGTGCCAGTAGTACCCGGGGGGACACTGAAGCTTTCTTT.

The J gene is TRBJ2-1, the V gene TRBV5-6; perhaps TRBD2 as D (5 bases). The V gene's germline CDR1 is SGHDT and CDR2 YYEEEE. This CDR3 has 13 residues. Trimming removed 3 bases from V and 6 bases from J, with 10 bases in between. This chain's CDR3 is CASSWRHLNEQFF. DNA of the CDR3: TGTGCCAGCAGCTGGAGGCACCTCAATGAGCAGTTCTTC.

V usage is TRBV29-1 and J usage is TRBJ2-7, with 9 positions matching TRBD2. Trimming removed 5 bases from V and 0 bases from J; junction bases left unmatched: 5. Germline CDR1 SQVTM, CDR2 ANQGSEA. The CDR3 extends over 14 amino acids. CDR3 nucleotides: TGCAGCGTTCACGAGACTAGCGGCTCCTACGAGCAGTACTTC. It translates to CSVHETSGSYEQYF.

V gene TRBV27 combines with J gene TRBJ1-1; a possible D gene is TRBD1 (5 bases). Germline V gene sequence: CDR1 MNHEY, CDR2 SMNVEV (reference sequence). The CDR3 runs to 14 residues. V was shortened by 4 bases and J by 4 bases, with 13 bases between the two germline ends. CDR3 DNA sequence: TGTGCCAGCAGTTCCAATCTAAGGGGCACTGAAGCTTTCTTT. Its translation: CASSSNLRGTEAFF.

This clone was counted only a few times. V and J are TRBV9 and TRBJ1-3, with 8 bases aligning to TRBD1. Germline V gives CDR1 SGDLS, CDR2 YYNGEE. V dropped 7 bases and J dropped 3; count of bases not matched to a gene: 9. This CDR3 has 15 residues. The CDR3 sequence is CASGFQGANGNTIYF. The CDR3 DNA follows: TGTGCCAGCGGATTCCAGGGGGCAAATGGAAACACCATATATTTT.